This passage covers 22 T cell receptor beta chains from one sample sequenced in a study of tumor-infiltrating lymphocytes in localized non-small cell lung cancer. The table came from immunoSEQ multiplex PCR; TCRdb's copy has only in-frame clones and leaves some out. The table records more than 3,500 clones, around 60% of them present only once. Sequenced sample: uninvolved lung tissue not adjacent to the tumor. All receptors derive from a human donor with non-small cell lung cancer.

This clone was detected a few times. The chain combines TRBV7-6 with TRBJ2-7; D call uncertain. The V and J ends lost 5 bases and 3 bases respectively, with 8 bases between them. CDR3 length equals 12 residues. Per germline, CDR1 SGHVS and CDR2 FNYEAQ. The CDR3 region is CASSGLIYEQYF. CDR3 sequence (DNA): TGTGCCAGCAGCGGTCTAATCTACGAGCAGTACTTC. Full variable domain (remainder filled in from reference TRBV7-6 and TRBJ2-7): GAGVSQSPRYKVTKRGQDVALRCDPISGHVSLYWYRQALGQGPEFLTYFNYEAQQDKSGLPNDRFSAERPEGSISTLTIQRTEQRDSAMYRCASSGLIYEQYFGPGTRLTVT.

The V and J genes are TRBV7-6 and TRBJ1-6; D is ambiguous. This CDR3 is 17 amino acids long. The ends were cut back, 5 bases at V and 0 bases at J, with 14 bases in the middle. The V gene's germline CDR1 is SGHVS and CDR2 FNYEAQ. The CDR3 sequence: CASSPGGQSSYNSPLHF. The DNA for the CDR3 is TGTGCCAGCAGCCCCGGCGGGCAAAGCTCCTATAATTCACCCCTCCACTTT.

The V call is TRBV7-6, the J call TRBJ2-2; D is possibly TRBD1 or TRBD2 (5 bases each). In germline, CDR1 is SGHVS, CDR2 FNYEAQ. The germline V and J ends were trimmed by 5 bases and 5 bases, with 15 bases remaining between them. The CDR3 is 15 residues long. CDR3: CASSGRDLGTGELFF. The CDR3 bases are TGTGCCAGCAGCGGCCGGGACCTGGGGACCGGGGAGCTGTTTTTT.

The J gene is TRBJ2-7, the V gene TRBV28, with D possibly TRBD2 on 5 matching bases. V was pared by 5 bases and J by 2 bases, with 13 bases between. The CDR3 length is 14 residues. Germline CDR1 and CDR2: MDHEN and SYDVKM. The CDR3 spells CASSRLYLTYEQYF. The CDR3 nucleotides read TGTGCCAGCAGTCGACTATACCTGACCTACGAGCAGTACTTC. Together with reference TRBV28 and TRBJ2-7, the CDR3 gives the full variable domain: DVKVTQSSRYLVKRTGEKVFLECVQDMDHENMFWYRQDPGLGLRLIYFSYDVKMKEKGDIPEGYSVSREKKERFSLILESASTNQTSMYLCASSRLYLTYEQYFGPGTRLTVT.

The CDR3 sequence is CASSLKWQKTQYF. CDR3 DNA: TGTGCCAGCAGCTTAAAGTGGCAGAAGACCCAGTACTTC. The chain has TRBV7-3 and TRBJ2-5; D ambiguous. V was trimmed by 1 base and J by 6 bases, leaving 9 bases between them. The CDR3 extends over 13 amino acids. Germline assignment: CDR1 SGHTA and CDR2 FQGTGA.

Sample share makes this clone large (0.1 to 1%). The J gene is TRBJ1-1, the V gene TRBV30; the D is unclear. Trimming left V 0 bases short and J 3 bases short, with 8 bases between. Per the germline V gene, CDR1 is GTSNPN and CDR2 is SVGIG (reference sequence). The CDR3 spans 13 residues. The CDR3: CAWSVARYTEAFF. CDR3 sequence (DNA): TGTGCCTGGAGTGTTGCCAGATACACTGAAGCTTTCTTT.

This clone is large within its sample. The chain combines TRBV9 with TRBJ2-5; no firm D call. Trimming took 4 bases from V and 5 from J, leaving 12 bases between them. From germline, CDR1 is SGDLS and CDR2 YYNGEE. The CDR3 length is 13 residues. The chain's CDR3 is CASSIHPRETQYF. Written as DNA, the CDR3 is TGTGCCAGCAGCATCCACCCGAGGGAGACCCAGTACTTC.

The rearrangement links TRBV29-1 to TRBJ2-7; tentatively, D is TRBD1 (6 bases). The length of the CDR3 is 13 residues. CDR1 and CDR2 from the germline V gene are SQVTM and ANQGSEA. V lost 1 base and J lost 5, with 12 bases in between. The CDR3 coding sequence is TGCAGCGTTGAAGTCGCTTACAGGGACGAGCAGTACTTC. Its translation is CSVEVAYRDEQYF.

The chain combines TRBV30 with TRBJ2-7; TRBD1 or TRBD2 may be the D gene (6 bases each). The CDR3 runs to 13 residues. Per the germline V gene, CDR1 is GTSNPN and CDR2 is SVGIG (reference sequence). Trimming cost V 0 bases and J 4 bases, with 10 bases left between them. The CDR3 loop is CAWSVSGAYEQYF. DNA of the CDR3: TGTGCCTGGAGTGTCTCGGGGGCTTACGAGCAGTACTTC. Drawing the rest from reference TRBV30 and TRBJ2-7, the complete variable domain is SQTIHQWPATLVQPVGSPLSLECTVEGTSNPNLYWYRQAAGRGLQLLFYSVGIGQISSEVPQNLSASRPQDRQFILSSKKLLLSDSGFYLCAWSVSGAYEQYFGPGTRLTVT.

This rearrangement joins TRBV4-1 to TRBJ1-6, with no clear D. Germline CDR1 and CDR2: MGHRA and YSYEKL. V lost 3 bases, J lost 0 bases, and 15 bases lay in between. This CDR3 has 18 residues. The chain's CDR3 is CASSHRDGPSSYNSPLHF. Here the CDR3 DNA reads TGCGCCAGCAGCCATCGCGACGGCCCGAGCTCCTATAATTCACCCCTCCACTTT.

The chain recombines TRBV5-8 with TRBJ2-1; D is unclear. The CDR3 is made up of 13 amino acids. Trimming shortened V by 1 base and J by 11 bases, and 13 bases separated the two germline ends. Germline CDR1 is SGHTS and CDR2 is YDEGEE. CDR3: CASSLTYLLKQFF. For the CDR3, the DNA is TGTGCCAGCAGCTTGACCTACCTCTTGAAGCAGTTCTTC.

The table lists this clone with a few counts. The rearrangement uses TRBV28 and TRBJ2-7, with D perhaps TRBD2 (5 bases). CDR1 is MDHEN, CDR2 SYDVKM, per germline. The CDR3 runs to 13 residues. Between the trimmed V and J ends, which lost 5 bases and 0 bases, there was a span of 8 bases. The CDR3 DNA sequence: TGTGCCAGCAGTCGTACTAGCTCCTACGAGCAGTACTTC. Translating gives CASSRTSSYEQYF. Filled out from reference TRBV28 and TRBJ2-7, the complete variable domain reads DVKVTQSSRYLVKRTGEKVFLECVQDMDHENMFWYRQDPGLGLRLIYFSYDVKMKEKGDIPEGYSVSREKKERFSLILESASTNQTSMYLCASSRTSSYEQYFGPGTRLTVT.

This clone has a single count. This chain joins TRBV29-1 and TRBJ1-1; D is unclear. CDR1 and CDR2 (germline): SQVTM, ANQGSEA. This CDR3 spans 12 amino acids. The V gene lost 3 bases and the J gene lost 5 bases, with 10 bases spanning the gap. This chain's CDR3 is CSVDSGRTEAFF. For the CDR3, the DNA is TGCAGCGTTGATTCGGGCCGTACTGAAGCTTTCTTT.

This chain's CDR3 is CASSTSSTDTQYF. The CDR3 nucleotides read TGTGCCAGCAGCACGTCTAGCACAGATACGCAGTATTTT. The rearrangement uses TRBV7-3 and TRBJ2-3, with D hard to call. Germline V gene data show CDR1 as SGHTA and CDR2 as FQGTGA. Trimming pared 5 bases from V and 0 bases from J, leaving 6 bases between. This CDR3 is built from 13 residues.

By share of the sample, this clone is medium-sized. The CDR3 spells CASSAWEGASGYTF. The CDR3 DNA sequence: TGTGCCAGCAGCGCCTGGGAGGGGGCGAGTGGCTACACCTTC. The chain combines TRBV9 with TRBJ1-2; TRBD1 aligns across 7 bases. This CDR3 is 14 amino acids long. V shed 3 bases, J shed 7 bases, and the junction held 9 bases outside the gene matches. Germline lookup yields CDR1 SGDLS and CDR2 YYNGEE.

By share, this clone counts as medium-sized. V usage is TRBV14 and J usage is TRBJ1-1; D ambiguous. The germline V and J ends were trimmed by 2 bases and 1 base, with 11 bases remaining between them. CDR1 is SGHDN, CDR2 FVKESK, per germline. The CDR3 covers 15 residues. CDR3 sequence: CASSQIETGNTEAFF. CDR3 nucleotides: TGTGCCAGCAGCCAAATAGAGACCGGGAACACTGAAGCTTTCTTT. The whole variable domain, remainder taken from reference TRBV14 and TRBJ1-1, is EAGVTQFPSHSVIEKGQTVTLRCDPISGHDNLYWYRRVMGKEIKFLLHFVKESKQDESGMPNNRFLAERTGGTYSTLKVQPAELEDSGVYFCASSQIETGNTEAFFGQGTRLTVV.

J is TRBJ1-5 and V is TRBV6-5; D is unresolved. This CDR3 spans 15 amino acids. V was trimmed by 6 bases and J by 4 bases, leaving 16 bases between them. Germline lookup yields CDR1 MNHEY and CDR2 SVGAGI. This chain's CDR3 is CASSPSFLNNQPQHF. The CDR3 bases are TGTGCCAGCAGCCCTAGTTTTCTGAATAATCAGCCCCAGCATTTT.

The chain couples TRBV27 to TRBJ1-2; 8 nucleotides align to TRBD1. Losses at the gene ends were 4 bases for V and 6 bases for J; bases not matched to a gene: 7. The CDR3 has 14 amino acids. CDR1 MNHEY and CDR2 SMNVEV come from the germline V gene (reference sequence). CDR3 sequence (DNA): TGTGCCAGCAGTTCCCTGCAGGGGGCCGATGGCTACACCTTC. It encodes CASSSLQGADGYTF.

The chain carries TRBV28 and TRBJ1-2; unclear D gene. V shed 6 bases and J shed 4 bases, with 9 bases lying between them. This CDR3 is built from 12 residues. CDR1 and CDR2 from the germline V gene are MDHEN and SYDVKM. CDR3 nucleotides: TGTGCCAGCAGGACATCTTCCTATGGCTACACCTTC. Translation gives CASRTSSYGYTF.

The chain recombines TRBV9 with TRBJ2-5; tentative D call: TRBD1 (6 bases). In germline, CDR1 is SGDLS, CDR2 YYNGEE. Trimming removed 6 bases from V and 2 bases from J, with 20 bases in between. This CDR3 has 16 amino acids. This chain's CDR3 is CASTRSPARGQETQYF. The DNA for the CDR3 is TGTGCCAGCACCAGATCACCGGCTAGGGGGCAAGAGACCCAGTACTTC.

This clone was detected only a few times. The J gene is TRBJ2-3, the V gene TRBV7-6; the match to TRBD2 covers 8 bases. The CDR3 contains 15 residues. With 1 base clipped from V and 4 bases from J, the junction kept 4 bases outside the gene matches. Germline V gene data show CDR1 as SGHVS and CDR2 as FNYEAQ. The CDR3 sequence: CASSLGTSYSDTQYF. The CDR3 DNA follows: TGTGCCAGCAGCTTAGGGACTAGCTATTCAGATACGCAGTATTTT. The whole variable domain, remainder taken from reference TRBV7-6 and TRBJ2-3, is GAGVSQSPRYKVTKRGQDVALRCDPISGHVSLYWYRQALGQGPEFLTYFNYEAQQDKSGLPNDRFSAERPEGSISTLTIQRTEQRDSAMYRCASSLGTSYSDTQYFGPGTRLTVL.

V gene TRBV29-1 combines with J gene TRBJ2-1; 8 nucleotides agree with TRBD1. The CDR3 loop spans 13 amino acids. Germline V gene data show CDR1 as SQVTM and CDR2 as ANQGSEA. CDR3 DNA: TGCAGTGCCGGGACAGGAGAAGACAATGAGCAGTTCTTC. Protein product: CSAGTGEDNEQFF.